This T cell receptor beta chain was retrieved from a study of cytomegalovirus exposure and HLA in healthy donors. Study in general: Early released data comprised 80 million to 100 million unique TCRs from HLA-typed donors. Study conclusions and caveats: Presence/absence comparisons presumed near-even sequencing depth among donors.

The germline CDR1 and CDR2 sequences are KGHSH and LQKENI. The CDR3 runs to 15 residues. After removal of 4 bases from V and 6 bases from J, the junction contained 8 bases not matched to a gene. Remarks on this clone: Its antigen is unknown.

Primers: 60 Vbeta forward and 13 Jbeta reverse. This table comes from immunoSEQ multiplex PCR, and its TCRdb copy is limited to in-frame clones, with some not included. The sample consists of fewer than 250,000 clones, over 65% of them appearing once. Sequenced sample: PBMCs. This chain connects TRBV18 to TRBJ2-7; TRBD1 aligns across 11 bases. The TCR was taken from a human donor in good health. The CDR3 reads CASSRRDRGVSEQYF. CDR3 in DNA: TGTGCCAGCTCACGACGGGACAGGGGGGTCAGCGAGCAGTACTTC.